This TCR beta chain emerged from a study of blood T cell repertoires in COVID-19. Study background: The samples span acute and convalescent COVID-19 from the United States, Italy and Spain. T cells, B-cell-depleted T cells, or PBMCs provided the cDNA or gDNA that served as material.

Trimming took 4 bases from V and 0 from J; bases not matched to a gene: 2. The CDR3 consists of 15 residues. Germline loops: CDR1 SEHNR, CDR2 FQNEAQ (reference sequence). Per the original data handling: Reference gene primer amplification yielded estimated nucleated cell counts. The data were produced by immunoSEQ multiplex PCR, yet TCRdb's version contains in-frame clones alone and is incomplete. V, J and clone size were drawn from that table, and D and trimming were deduced from the DNA. The table lists approximately 130,000 clones, about 70% of them singletons, with 2% to 2.5% in the top ten. The sample consisted of peripheral blood. The origin of this receptor is a woman aged 70-85 years with acute or convalescent COVID-19. V gene TRBV7-9 combines with J gene TRBJ2-4, with 8 bases that match TRBD1. The CDR3, as DNA: TGTGCCAGCAGCTCTGGGACAGGAGCCAAAAACATTCAGTACTTC. It translates to CASSSGTGAKNIQYF.